Each of the 12 T cell receptor beta chains below was sequenced from the same sample in a study of spatial heterogeneity in lung cancer. Documented time point: sample taken at primary tumor resection. Researchers sequenced whole RNA taken from tumor, nontumor lung or frozen PBMC without sorting. TCRdb fed the 5' RACE reads into MiXCR, producing one record per CDR3 protein. Here the sample spans approximately 52,000 distinct CDR3 sequences, about 7% being singletons. This material consisted of PBMCs, taken at surgery. The receptors derive from a female donor with early-stage non-small cell lung cancer.

This clonotype was seen at least ten times. V is TRBV14 and J is TRBJ2-7; D gene uncertain. The length of the CDR3 is 13 residues. Trimming removed 0 bases from V and 9 bases from J, with 12 bases in between. The germline V gene has CDR1 SGHDN and CDR2 FVKESK. CDR3 DNA: TGTGCCAGCAGCCAAGATAGGCTCGCCCCGCAGTACTTC. Translation gives CASSQDRLAPQYF.

Many counts were recorded for this clonotype. The J gene is TRBJ2-1, the V gene TRBV12-5; possibly TRBD1 or TRBD2 for D (5 bases each). V was shortened by 5 bases and J by 5 bases, with 16 bases between the two germline ends. CDR3 length: 15 amino acids. CDR1 LGHNT and CDR2 FRNRAP come from the germline V gene. The chain's CDR3 is CASGRERDLNNEQFF. CDR3 DNA: TGTGCTAGTGGTCGGGAACGGGACCTAAACAATGAGCAGTTCTTC.

This clonotype was seen only a few times. CDR3 sequence reads: CASSTGGIHYEQYF. The CDR3 DNA reads TGTGCCAGCAGTACTGGGGGAATACACTACGAGCAGTACTTC. This rearrangement joins TRBV28 to TRBJ2-7, with D perhaps matching TRBD1 or TRBD2 (5 bases each). CDR3 length: 14 residues. Trimming shortened V by 5 bases and J by 3 bases, and 14 bases separated the two germline ends. Germline assignment: CDR1 MDHEN and CDR2 SYDVKM.

This clonotype has a count of ten or more. V usage is TRBV20-1 and J usage is TRBJ2-5; a weak D match, TRBD1 (6 bases). Germline assignment: CDR1 DFQATT and CDR2 SNEGSKA (reference sequence). The CDR3 contains 15 residues. Trimming left V 5 bases short and J 2 bases short, with 18 bases between. DNA of the CDR3: TGCAGTGCTCCTCAGACAGGTTCCCTTCAAGAGACCCAGTACTTC. This codes for CSAPQTGSLQETQYF.

This clonotype was recorded many times. The chain is built from TRBV7-9 and TRBJ2-3, with a possible D match to TRBD2 (6 bases). Germline lookup yields CDR1 SEHNR and CDR2 FQNEAQ (reference sequence). V was trimmed by 8 bases and J by 2 bases, leaving 17 bases between them. CDR3 size: 15 residues. In DNA form, the CDR3 reads TGTGCCAGCGGGCCTCCGGGACTCACCACAGATACGCAGTATTTT. Its translation is CASGPPGLTTDTQYF.

The table lists this clonotype with a few counts. The chain links TRBV7-9 to TRBJ2-3; D unclear. CDR1 and CDR2 from the germline V gene are SEHNR and FQNEAQ (reference sequence). CDR3 length: 13 amino acids. The V end was cut by 5 bases, the J end by 6 bases, with 12 bases between. The CDR3: CASSLTSWDTQYF. In DNA form, the CDR3 reads TGTGCCAGCAGCCTCACCTCATGGGATACGCAGTATTTT. Looking up the rest from reference TRBV7-9 and TRBJ2-3 gives the full variable domain: DTGVSQNPRHKITKRGQNVTFRCDPISEHNRLYWYRQTLGQGPEFLTYFQNEAQLEKSRLLSDRFSAERPKGSFSTLEIQRTEQGDSAMYLCASSLTSWDTQYFGPGTRLTVL.

This clonotype was seen repeatedly, ten times or more. V is TRBV9 and J is TRBJ1-2, with D hard to call. The CDR3 runs to 15 residues. CDR1 is SGDLS and CDR2 is YYNGEE in the germline V gene. V was shortened by 0 bases and J by 0 bases, with 9 bases between the two germline ends. The chain's CDR3 is CASSVDVASNYGYTF. DNA of the CDR3: TGTGCCAGCAGCGTAGACGTCGCTTCTAACTATGGCTACACCTTC. Combining the CDR3 with reference TRBV9 and TRBJ1-2 gives the whole variable domain DSGVTQTPKHLITATGQRVTLRCSPRSGDLSVYWYQQSLDQGLQFLIQYYNGEERAKGNILERFSAQQFPDLHSELNLSSLELGDSALYFCASSVDVASNYGYTFGSGTRLTVV.

At least ten counts were recorded for this clonotype. This chain joins TRBV5-6 and TRBJ2-7, with unresolved D. From germline, CDR1 is SGHDT and CDR2 YYEEEE. CDR3 size: 10 residues. V was cut by 7 bases and J by 4 bases, with 6 bases left in between. The CDR3 region is CASGRYEQYF. DNA of the CDR3: TGTGCCAGCGGTAGATACGAGCAGTACTTC.

In this sample, this clonotype turned up many times. V gene TRBV20-1 combines with J gene TRBJ2-2; no clear D. The CDR3 loop spans 11 amino acids. V dropped 7 bases and J dropped 3 bases, with 6 bases sitting between them. Looked up from germline, CDR1 is DFQATT and CDR2 is SNEGSKA (reference sequence). This CDR3 is CSVGYTGELFF. CDR3 in DNA: TGCAGTGTGGGATACACCGGGGAGCTGTTTTTT.

This clonotype has at least ten counts. The V and J genes are TRBV29-1 and TRBJ2-3; 7 bases fit TRBD2. The CDR3 consists of 15 residues. Germline V gene sequence: CDR1 SQVTM, CDR2 ANQGSEA. V lost 5 bases, J lost 2 bases, and 10 bases stayed unmatched. CDR3 region: CSVFPAAGNTDTQYF. The CDR3 nucleotides are TGCAGCGTTTTCCCCGCAGCGGGGAACACAGATACGCAGTATTTT.

This chain connects TRBV19 to TRBJ2-1; 10 bases are shared with TRBD1. The CDR3 extends over 14 amino acids. V dropped 9 bases and J dropped 8; count of bases not matched to a gene: 10. Germline CDR1 reads LNHDA; CDR2 reads SQIVND (reference sequence). CDR3 loop: CASSPGQGFDEQFF. In nucleotides, the CDR3 is TGTGCCAGCTCTCCGGGACAGGGGTTCGATGAGCAGTTCTTC.

This clonotype appeared a few times. The chain joins TRBV4-2 to TRBJ2-6, with no clear D. CDR1 is LGHNA and CDR2 is YNFKEQ in the germline V gene. Deletions cut 1 base from V and 4 bases from J, with 8 bases between. The CDR3 consists of 15 residues. Here the CDR3 DNA reads TGTGCCAGCAGCCAAGTAGGGTCCGGGGCCAACGTCCTGACTTTC. Translating it yields CASSQVGSGANVLTF.